This TCR beta chain was found in a study of shared clonotypes between healthy human individuals (dated by TCRdb to 2019 to 2021). Study-wide context: The cohort included a few men and a couple of women between 18 and 49 years of age. For each donor, CD4 naive and CD4 memory were each run on three plates, CD8 naive on two plates, and CD8 memory on one plate. To estimate repertoire size and how much clonotypes are shared between individuals, the study performed deep sequencing of blood TCR repertoires from five healthy adults. To increase sequencing depth and limit assay-specific biases, TCR repertoire library preparation and sequencing were carried out by different laboratories using diverse techniques. Leukapheresis yielded between about 0.94 and 8.9 billion PBMCs per donor. The investigation overall reported the following: Larger estimated clonotype richness was generally found for naive subsets than for memory subsets. The genetic and exposure-history diversity represented was limited by the small number of donors. Even with the large sequencing depth, rarefaction of the sorted-subset datasets indicated that sequencing was incomplete. Higher generation probabilities were observed for clonotypes shared by all four sorted-subset donors than for non-shared clonotypes. Based on pairwise subsampling, the degree of clonotype sharing among donors was expected to be affected by sequencing depth. Sharing across a few donors was observed for 4.5% to 6.5% of naive CD4, less than 4% of naive CD8, over 2% of memory CD4, and about 0.4% of memory CD8 clonotypes. Sampling was restricted to blood, and TCR repertoires in tissue are likely to differ from TCR repertoires in blood.

The donors were healthy, HIV-negative adults who had no recently reported acute infections or vaccinations. Every donor was a Caucasian adult living in Nashville, Tennessee, USA. Magnetic negative selection was used to enrich CD4+ T cells, after which naive cells were positively selected on CD45RA and the negative fraction became the memory subset. After blood collection by leukapheresis, PBMCs were isolated using Ficoll-Histopaque density gradient centrifugation and then cryopreserved in the vapor phase of liquid nitrogen. Purity and quantity of every magnetically sorted T cell population were checked by analytical flow cytometry. Genomic DNA was isolated from each sorted fraction and quantified by UV absorbance on a Nanodrop 2000c. Using the deep immunoSEQ assay, multiplex PCR amplified TCR CDR3 regions from genomic DNA. Extracted genomic DNA from each cell subset was spread evenly across all wells of several immunoSEQ 96-well plates, with each plate serving as a replicate. For sorted subsets, each replicate PCR was loaded with approximately 0.2 ug genomic DNA, equivalent to 25,000 to 35,000 T cell genomes. Purified libraries were quantified with a Qubit 3.0 fluorometer, sized on a Bioanalyzer 2100, and re-quantified with the KAPA Library Quantification kit. Every immunoSEQ 96-well plate was sequenced on a separate single-read 150-cycle Illumina NextSeq 550 flow cell. Under the source paper's analysis protocol: The immunoSEQ output contained only junctional sequences without quality scores, so filtering could not match that applied to full-length reads. Sequences were annotated with PyIR, a Python wrapper for IgBLAST v1.9, using IMGT germline references to assign V/J genes and CDR3. Reads were filtered out if the reads had weak V/J assignments (E-value above 1e-6), no CDR3, stop codons, out-of-frame junctions, or ambiguous translated residues. V3J clonotypes were defined as sequences sharing an identical inferred V gene, J gene, and CDR3 amino acid sequence. Percentage overlap between repertoires was computed as shared unique clonotypes divided by the size of the smaller repertoire. Richness of each repertoire was evaluated using RTK rarefaction, the Chao1 estimator, and Recon v2.1 estimates of unobserved clonotypes. Generation probabilities for all TCRbeta clonotypes obtained by the gDNA method from a handful of donors were computed using OLGA. Sourced from immuneACCESS, this table was stored by TCRdb with only in-frame sequences that have V and J called. A share of the clones is absent; for the studies checked, an unresolved V gene accounts for under half, and the remainder has no known explanation. The V and J calls and clone size are taken from that table; D and trimming were inferred from the DNA. The sample table shows about 2.3 million clones, and 85% to 95% are seen once. Of the sample, more than 0.35% falls within the top ten clones.

The CDR3 runs 12 residues from the cysteine to the phenylalanine. Only the CDR3 DNA stays, 36 bases, in frame from base 1. From the germline V gene, CDR1 is SGHNT and CDR2 is YENEEA. V is shortened by 3 bases, J by 3 bases, and the region joining them spans 4 bases. Regarding this clone: This receptor's antigen is unknown. Per-base qualities were not stored, and no clone one base away is much larger. Other DNA sequences of this sample code for an identical CDR3.

The chain is encoded by TRBV11-3 joined to TRBJ2-3; the D gene remains uncertain. Sequenced sample: naive CD4+ T cells from PBMCs. The sample's cell subset or site label, decoded: CD45RA+ positively selected. This TCR came from a man between 18 and 29 years old in good health. Some clones in this sample may be carry-over from other donors' samples. The CDR3 protein sequence reads: CASSFGTDTQYF. The DNA reads as follows: TGTGCCAGCAGCTTTGGGACAGATACGCAGTATTTT.